This T cell receptor (beta chain) was sequenced for a study of Graves' ophthalmopathy and Graves' hyperthyroidism. Study-wide context: Prior to any treatment, peripheral blood was collected at the time of initial diagnosis. General study results and limits: Blood samples also showed most expanded thyroid clonotypes exceeding 0.001 frequency. Ophthalmopathy progression was predicted by the model at 55% to 71% sensitivity and approximately 72% specificity.

This CDR3 has 15 residues. With V trimmed by 5 bases and J by 5 bases, 7 bases remained unmatched. From germline, CDR1 is MNHEY and CDR2 SVGEGT. Aged 18 to 65, hyperthyroidism patients had been newly diagnosed, with under 2 months' duration. Concerning this clonotype: Its antigen is not identified.

From RNA, the CDR3 regions of TCR beta chains were amplified and sequenced. Investigators did first-round RT-PCR with HTBI primers, then second-round multiplex PCR. TCRdb reprocessed the multiplex PCR reads with MiXCR, giving one entry per CDR3 protein. The profile shows hundreds of thousands of distinct CDR3 sequences, about a fifth of them singletons. Sequencing input: peripheral blood. The clonotype was recovered from a woman younger than 30 with stable Graves' hyperthyroidism. Some clones in this sample may be carry-over from other donors' samples. The chain employs TRBV6-2 or TRBV6-3 and TRBJ2-2, with 8 bases that match TRBD1. This chain's CDR3 is CASSNQGAQTGELFF. CDR3 DNA sequence: TGTGCCAGCAGTAACCAGGGGGCGCAAACCGGGGAGCTGTTTTTT.